The rows below give T cell receptor beta chains drawn from one sample of a study of Graves' ophthalmopathy and Graves' hyperthyroidism. A single record per CDR3 protein comes from TCRdb applying MiXCR to the multiplex PCR reads. This sample has about 1.2 million distinct CDR3 sequences, with 36% found just once. The sequencing sample was made of peripheral blood or thyroid tissue (not recorded which). These receptors all stem from an adult man with Graves' hyperthyroidism. Each CDR3 is given with its conserved first and last residue. The D gene is left open where the match is weak. Part of the rows lack a size; the others show once, few, many or a class for expanded clones.

>TRBV7-8|.|many|TRBJ1-1
CASSLLGDDTEAFF
TGTGCCAGCAGCTTATTGGGTGATGACACTGAAGCTTTCTTT
>TRBV9|TRBD1|many|TRBJ1-2
CASSGGQGSNYGYTF
TGTGCCAGCAGCGGAGGACAGGGGAGTAACTATGGCTACACCTTC
>TRBV7-6|TRBD1|many|TRBJ2-7
CASSWGQGEHEQYF
TGTGCCAGCAGCTGGGGACAGGGGGAACACGAGCAGTACTTC
>TRBV2|.|.|TRBJ1-2
CASSVGSRRRIYGYTF
TGTGCCAGCAGCGTTGGTAGCCGGCGCCGGATTTATGGCTACACCTTC
>TRBV6-6|TRBD1|few|TRBJ2-7
CASSYTTGIYEQYF
TGTGCCAGCAGTTACACGACAGGGATCTACGAGCAGTACTTC
>TRBV15|.|.|TRBJ1-4
CATGNGAGLGTEKLFF
TGTGCCACCGGGAACGGGGCAGGGTTGGGCACTGAAAAACTGTTTTTT
>TRBV10-3|.|many|TRBJ1-1
CAISGGQTMNTEAFF
TGTGCCATCAGTGGAGGACAGACAATGAACACTGAAGCTTTCTTT
>TRBV12-3/TRBV12-4|.|.|TRBJ2-5
CASSKDGPLGETQYF
TGTGCCAGCAGTAAGGACGGCCCGCTCGGTGAGACCCAGTACTTC
>TRBV5-1|.|.|TRBJ2-5
CASMEVGAETQYF
TGCGCCAGCATGGAAGTCGGGGCAGAGACCCAGTACTTC
>TRBV7-9|.|.|TRBJ1-5
CASSAEIAGGPQHF
TGTGCCAGCAGCGCAGAGATAGCGGGAGGGCCCCAGCATTTT
>TRBV19|.|many|TRBJ1-2
CASSGSGGGLYGYTF
TGTGCCAGTAGTGGGTCAGGAGGCGGCCTCTATGGCTACACCTTC
>TRBV6-1|TRBD1|many|TRBJ1-2
CASSARTGIGYTF
TGTGCCAGCAGTGCCCGGACAGGAATCGGCTACACCTTC
>TRBV20-1|.|.|TRBJ2-5
CSAPRPGSETQYF
TGCAGTGCCCCGAGGCCTGGGTCAGAGACCCAGTACTTC
>TRBV29-1|.|medium-sized|TRBJ1-5
CSVGHSPNQPQHF
TGCAGCGTTGGCCACAGCCCCAATCAGCCCCAGCATTTT
>TRBV4-3|.|many|TRBJ1-1
CASSQESGSTEAFF
TGCGCCAGCAGCCAAGAATCAGGGTCCACTGAAGCTTTCTTT
>TRBV9|.|.|TRBJ2-2
CASSQDGPNTGELFF
TGTGCCAGCAGCCAGGACGGGCCGAACACCGGGGAGCTGTTTTTT
>TRBV7-9|.|many|TRBJ2-7
CASSLGGTWHEQYF
TGTGCCAGCAGCTTAGGGGGGACATGGCACGAGCAGTACTTC
>TRBV9|.|few|TRBJ2-6
CASRGGQSGANVLTF
TGTGCCAGCAGGGGAGGACAGTCTGGGGCCAACGTCCTGACTTTC
>TRBV7-7|TRBD2|many|TRBJ2-2
CASSGTGTSVSGELFF
TGTGCCAGCAGCGGAACCGGGACTAGCGTGTCAGGGGAGCTGTTTTTT
>TRBV29-1|TRBD1|.|TRBJ2-7
CSFGQGSYEQYF
TGCAGCTTTGGACAGGGCTCCTACGAGCAGTACTTC
>TRBV6-5|TRBD1|.|TRBJ1-5
CASSPEPGQGQPQHF
TGTGCCAGCAGTCCGGAACCGGGACAGGGCCAGCCCCAGCATTTT
>TRBV20-1|.|many|TRBJ2-5
CSASWSAQETQYF
TGCAGTGCTAGTTGGTCAGCTCAAGAGACCCAGTACTTC
>TRBV12-3/TRBV12-4|.|few|TRBJ1-4
CASSQGWSEKLFF
TGTGCCAGCAGCCAGGGCTGGAGTGAAAAACTGTTTTTT
>TRBV10-3|.|.|TRBJ1-2
CAISESLGANYGYTF
TGTGCCATCAGTGAGTCCCTCGGGGCTAACTATGGCTACACCTTC
>TRBV24-1|.|.|TRBJ2-5
CATSDSRAGMKETQYF
TGTGCCACCAGTGACTCGCGCGCTGGAATGAAAGAGACCCAGTACTTC
>TRBV7-2|.|many|TRBJ2-5
CASSLRGWYQETQYF
TGTGCCAGCAGCTTAAGAGGGTGGTACCAAGAGACCCAGTACTTC
>TRBV20-1|TRBD2|.|TRBJ2-1
CSARERGTSGGNEQFF
TGCAGTGCTAGAGAGAGGGGGACTAGCGGGGGGAATGAGCAGTTCTTC
>TRBV29-1|.|many|TRBJ1-4
CSVSPSEKLFF
TGCAGCGTCTCCCCTTCCGAAAAACTGTTTTTT
>TRBV5-6|.|few|TRBJ2-2
CASSLARESATGELFF
TGTGCCAGCAGCTTGGCTCGTGAATCGGCCACCGGGGAGCTGTTTTTT
>TRBV9|TRBD2|few|TRBJ2-5
CASGWTSGGVETQYF
TGTGCCAGCGGATGGACTAGCGGGGGCGTAGAGACCCAGTACTTC
>TRBV19|TRBD1|many|TRBJ1-2
CASRNAGTENYGYTF
TGTGCCAGCCGGAACGCCGGGACAGAGAACTATGGCTACACCTTC
>TRBV6-5|TRBD1|.|TRBJ2-2
CASRLDRGRERTGELFF
TGTGCCAGCAGGCTGGACAGGGGGCGCGAACGCACCGGGGAGCTGTTTTTT
>TRBV10-3|.|.|TRBJ2-5
CASSCGGQETQYF
TGTGCCAGCAGTTGTGGTGGGCAAGAGACCCAGTACTTC
>TRBV20-1|TRBD1|many|TRBJ1-5
CSAREAGGGQPQHF
TGCAGTGCTAGAGAGGCAGGGGGGGGCCAGCCCCAGCATTTT
>TRBV2|TRBD1|.|TRBJ1-5
CASSGGQGGAQPQHF
TGTGCCAGCAGTGGGGGACAGGGGGGCGCTCAGCCCCAGCATTTT
>TRBV12-3/TRBV12-4|.|few|TRBJ2-7
CASSPVGGHEQYF
TGTGCCAGCAGTCCCGTGGGGGGCCACGAGCAGTACTTC
>TRBV7-2|.|.|TRBJ1-1
CASSLSFRVATEAFF
TGTGCCAGCAGTTTATCGTTCAGGGTCGCCACTGAAGCTTTCTTT
>TRBV15|.|many|TRBJ2-5
CATSSPATQGSETQYF
TGTGCCACCAGCTCGCCGGCAACCCAGGGGAGCGAGACCCAGTACTTC
>TRBV5-8|.|few|TRBJ2-7
CASSLGVTGFYEQYF
TGTGCCAGCAGCTTGGGAGTGACTGGGTTCTACGAGCAGTACTTC
>TRBV12-3/TRBV12-4|.|many|TRBJ2-5
CASSLSWRETQYF
TGTGCCAGCAGTTTATCTTGGAGAGAGACCCAGTACTTC
>TRBV20-1|.|many|TRBJ2-6
CSAREAPNSGANVLTF
TGCAGTGCTAGAGAGGCACCAAACTCTGGGGCCAACGTCCTGACTTTC
>TRBV7-9|TRBD1|many|TRBJ1-2
CASTYRQGMGGYTF
TGTGCCAGCACCTACCGACAGGGGATGGGTGGCTACACCTTC
>TRBV5-6|.|many|TRBJ1-5
CASSRGGLDQPQHF
TGTGCCAGCAGCCGGGGAGGGTTGGATCAGCCCCAGCATTTT
>TRBV20-1|.|.|TRBJ2-5
CSARDLRVETQYF
TGCAGTGCTAGAGATCTCAGGGTTGAGACCCAGTACTTC
>TRBV20-1|.|.|TRBJ1-6
CSVDTGTEAPLHF
TGCAGTGTCGACACAGGGACCGAGGCACCCCTCCACTTT
>TRBV20-1|TRBD1|few|TRBJ1-5
CSAREQGAHQPQHF
TGCAGTGCTAGAGAACAGGGGGCTCATCAGCCCCAGCATTTT
>TRBV6-2/TRBV6-3|TRBD1|.|TRBJ1-1
CASSYGQVVTEAFF
TGTGCCAGCAGTTACGGACAGGTCGTCACTGAAGCTTTCTTT
>TRBV9|.|many|TRBJ1-2
CASSVQGSASYGYTF
TGTGCCAGCAGCGTCCAGGGGTCGGCTTCCTATGGCTACACCTTC
>TRBV6-2/TRBV6-3|.|.|TRBJ1-5
CASSYSVTHQPQHF
TGTGCCAGCAGTTACTCGGTCACACATCAGCCCCAGCATTTT
>TRBV5-1|.|many|TRBJ1-2
CASSLAVRGAGYTF
TGCGCCAGCAGCTTGGCCGTCAGGGGAGCTGGCTACACCTTC
>TRBV6-5|.|few|TRBJ2-7
CASSLLQARGYEQYF
TGTGCCAGCAGTTTATTGCAGGCGCGGGGCTACGAGCAGTACTTC
>TRBV7-9|.|many|TRBJ1-5
CASSLSGPSGIQPQHF
TGTGCCAGCAGCTTAAGTGGGCCAAGCGGCATTCAGCCCCAGCATTTT
>TRBV20-1|.|many|TRBJ2-7
CSSGTPDYEQYF
TGCAGCTCCGGGACCCCTGATTACGAGCAGTACTTC
>TRBV5-1|.|.|TRBJ1-4
CASSPVQGIRETVF
TGCGCCAGCAGCCCGGTCCAGGGGATTCGGGAAACTGTTTTT